The T cell receptor (beta chain) described here comes from a study of naive and memory T cell subsets. This clonotype has ten or more counts. No antigen is known for it. An equimolar mix of two oligonucleotides served as the beta constant-region primer for TRBC1 and TRBC2. The ligated cDNA underwent four PCR rounds using SP2 and nested alpha and beta constant-region primers. A single record per CDR3 protein comes from TCRdb applying MiXCR to the UMI-ligation and nested PCR reads. This sample has 100,000 or so distinct CDR3 sequences, with around 7% found just once. Germline CDR1 LNHDA, CDR2 SQIVND (reference sequence). V shed 5 bases and J 5 bases; nucleotides not matched to a gene: 15. This CDR3 is 19 amino acids long. Broader study findings: A clonotype means one alpha or beta sequence, not an alpha/beta pair.

The material sequenced was central memory CD4+ T cells from blood. This TCR derives from a human donor in good health. The rearrangement links TRBV19 to TRBJ2-1; 13 bases agree with TRBD2. The CDR3: CASSSRSWSGTSGNNEQFF. The CDR3 coding sequence is TGTGCCAGTAGTTCCCGTAGCTGGTCCGGGACTAGCGGGAACAATGAGCAGTTCTTC.